The T cell receptor beta chain described here comes from a study of technical replicates of blood from several donors. This CDR3 is 12 amino acids long. The J segment lost 5 bases and the V segment lost 9 bases, leaving 3 bases of the junction unmatched. Germline CDR1 is MDHEN and CDR2 is SYDVKM. In this sample, this clone turned up once. The data were produced by immunoSEQ multiplex PCR, yet TCRdb's version contains in-frame clones alone and is incomplete. Altogether around 93,000 clones are present, over 90% being singletons, with the ten largest covering around 0.3%. The sequenced sample consisted of T cells isolated from PBMCs. The clonotype comes from a human donor in good health. The chain combines TRBV28 with TRBJ2-4, with 8 bases aligning to TRBD1. The CDR3 protein is CASQTGENIQYF. CDR3 sequence (DNA): TGTGCCAGTCAGACAGGGGAAAACATTCAGTACTTC.